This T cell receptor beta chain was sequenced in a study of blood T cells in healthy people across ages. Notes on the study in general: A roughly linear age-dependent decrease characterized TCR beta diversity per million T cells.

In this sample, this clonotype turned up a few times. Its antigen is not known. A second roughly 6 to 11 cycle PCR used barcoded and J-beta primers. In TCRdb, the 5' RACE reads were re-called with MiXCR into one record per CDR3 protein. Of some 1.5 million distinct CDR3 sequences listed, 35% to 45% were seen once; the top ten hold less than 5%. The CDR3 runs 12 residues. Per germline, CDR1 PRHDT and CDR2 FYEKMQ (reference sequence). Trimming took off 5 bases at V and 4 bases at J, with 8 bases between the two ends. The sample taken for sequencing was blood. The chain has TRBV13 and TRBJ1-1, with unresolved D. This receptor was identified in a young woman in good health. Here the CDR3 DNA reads TGTGCCAGCAGCACCGGCCGCACTGAAGCTTTCTTT. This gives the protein CASSTGRTEAFF. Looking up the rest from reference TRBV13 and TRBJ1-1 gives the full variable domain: AAGVIQSPRHLIKEKRETATLKCYPIPRHDTVYWYQQGPGQDPQFLISFYEKMQSDKGSIPDRFSAQQFSDYHSELNMSSLELGDSALYFCASSTGRTEAFFGQGTRLTVV.